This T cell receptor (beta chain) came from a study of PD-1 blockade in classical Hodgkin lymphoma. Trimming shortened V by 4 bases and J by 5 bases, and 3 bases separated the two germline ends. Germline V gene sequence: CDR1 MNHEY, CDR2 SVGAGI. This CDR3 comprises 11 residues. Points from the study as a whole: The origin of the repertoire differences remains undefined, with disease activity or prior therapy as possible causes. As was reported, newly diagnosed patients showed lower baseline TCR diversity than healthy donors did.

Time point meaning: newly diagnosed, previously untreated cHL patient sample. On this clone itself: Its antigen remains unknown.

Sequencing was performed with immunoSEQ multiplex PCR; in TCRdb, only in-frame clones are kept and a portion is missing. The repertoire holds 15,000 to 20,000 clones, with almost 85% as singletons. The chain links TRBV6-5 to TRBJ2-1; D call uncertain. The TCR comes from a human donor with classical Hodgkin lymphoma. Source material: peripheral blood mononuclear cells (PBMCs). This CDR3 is CASSFHNEQFF. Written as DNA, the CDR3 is TGTGCCAGCAGTTTTCACAATGAGCAGTTCTTC.